What follows are 2 T cell receptor beta chains derived from one specimen sequenced in a study of metastatic and nonmetastatic thyroid tumors. Each patient came to thyroid surgery without any prior treatment (of any kind). From the PCR reads, TCRdb re-called clones with MiXCR. The table has around 18,000 clones, under 30% seen once; the top ten hold 13%. The sample was tumor tissue. The receptors were gathered from a female donor with papillary thyroid cancer or a benign thyroid nodule (not recorded which). Some clones in this sample may be carry-over from other donors' samples.

The CDR3 loop is CASSDRDRATDTQYF. The CDR3 DNA is TGTGCCAGCAGCGACCGGGACAGGGCCACAGATACGCAGTATTTT. V and J are TRBV11-1 and TRBJ2-3, with 9 bases identical to TRBD1. The CDR3 has 15 residues. Germline V CDR1 and CDR2: SGHAT, FQDESV (reference sequence). Trimming cost V 5 bases and J 2 bases; bases outside gene matches: 5.

The chain combines TRBV4-3 with TRBJ2-1, with D possibly being TRBD2 (6 bases). The CDR3 has 14 residues. Germline V CDR1 and CDR2: LGHNA, YSLEER. V was clipped by 0 bases and J by 8 bases, with 11 bases between them. The CDR3 protein is CASSQDGERDEQFF. CDR3 sequence (DNA): TGCGCCAGCAGCCAAGATGGAGAGCGGGATGAGCAGTTCTTC.